Below are 8 T cell receptor beta chains sequenced from a single sample in a study of beta chain features in type 1 diabetes. Study-wide results and limits: Researchers report that Type 1 diabetes patients had moderately but significantly shorter TCRB CDR3s across all four CD4+ subsets.

Sequencing targeted expressed TCRB transcripts, as all isolated RNA had been reverse transcribed. Measured with immunoSEQ multiplex PCR; TCRdb has only the in-frame clones, and not every one. Of 250,000 to 300,000 clones listed, 20% to 25% were seen once; the top ten hold 0.012%. The antigens of these receptors remain unknown. Sequenced material: naive CD4+ T cells from blood. These receptors all come from a woman aged 30 to 39 with type 1 diabetes.

The CDR3: CAVRQGLANNEQFF. As DNA, the CDR3 is TGTGCCGTACGCCAGGGACTAGCCAACAATGAGCAGTTCTTC. V usage is TRBV10-3 and J usage is TRBJ2-1, with TRBD2 matching over 9 bases. The V segment lost 11 bases and the J segment 5 bases; nucleotides outside the gene matches: 10. This CDR3 comprises 14 residues. Germline V gene lookup returns CDR1 ENHRY and CDR2 SYGVKD.

This clone came up a few times. V is TRBV5-4 and J is TRBJ1-1, with a weak D call TRBD1 (6 bases). Germline loops: CDR1 SGHNT, CDR2 YYREEE (reference sequence). V was pared by 4 bases and J by 10 bases, with 20 bases between. This CDR3 spans 14 amino acids. The CDR3 nucleotides read TGTGCCAGCAGCGTGGACAGTGGAAAAGCTGGAGCTTTCTTT. This translates into CASSVDSGKAGAFF. The variable domain in full, with the rest retrieved from reference TRBV5-4 and TRBJ1-1, is ETGVTQSPTHLIKTRGQQVTLRCSSQSGHNTVSWYQQALGQGPQFIFQYYREEENGRGNFPPRFSGLQFPNYSSELNVNALELDDSALYLCASSVDSGKAGAFFGQGTRLTVV.

This rearrangement joins TRBV29-1 to TRBJ2-3; TRBD2 agrees at 11 bases. CDR3 length: 15 residues. Trimming at V came to 4 bases and at J to 2 bases, leaving 5 bases not matched to a gene. Germline V CDR1 and CDR2: SQVTM, ANQGSEA. CDR3: CSVGLSGRATDTQYF. The CDR3 DNA reads TGCAGCGTTGGCCTTAGCGGGAGGGCCACAGATACGCAGTATTTT.

V and J are TRBV7-6 and TRBJ1-5; possible D gene TRBD1, 6 bases. Germline assignment: CDR1 SGHVS and CDR2 FNYEAQ. Trimming shortened V by 1 base and J by 6 bases, and 13 bases separated the two germline ends. There are 15 residues in the CDR3. CDR3 nucleotide sequence: TGTGCCAGCAGCTTAGGCACAGGGATGGGTCAGCCCCAGCATTTT. Translated, it gives CASSLGTGMGQPQHF.

The chain uses TRBV30 and TRBJ2-7, with a possible D match to TRBD1 (6 bases). V shed 7 bases and J shed 3 bases, with 10 bases lying between them. The CDR3 consists of 11 residues. The V gene's germline CDR1 is GTSNPN and CDR2 SVGIG (reference sequence). The CDR3 region is CASGTHYEQYF. For the CDR3, the DNA is TGTGCCTCCGGGACACACTACGAGCAGTACTTC.

The chain combines TRBV5-1 with TRBJ2-1; D is perhaps TRBD1 (5 bases). The CDR3 runs 15 residues. Per the germline V gene, CDR1 is SGHRS and CDR2 is YFSETQ. V shed 0 bases and J shed 5 bases, with 12 bases lying between them. CDR3 sequence reads: CASSLAGFRDNEQFF. CDR3 nucleotides: TGCGCCAGCAGCTTGGCAGGGTTCCGAGACAATGAGCAGTTCTTC.

The chain couples TRBV5-1 to TRBJ2-2; D gene ambiguous. CDR1 is SGHRS, CDR2 YFSETQ, per germline. This CDR3 comprises 16 residues. The V gene lost 5 bases and the J gene lost 0 bases, with 14 bases spanning the gap. In nucleotides, the CDR3 is TGCGCCAGCAGATTGCCGGAGCTCGCGAACACCGGGGAGCTGTTTTTT. Encoded protein: CASRLPELANTGELFF. The full variable domain, in which reference TRBV5-1 and TRBJ2-2 provide the parts outside the CDR3, is KAGVTQTPRYLIKTRGQQVTLSCSPISGHRSVSWYQQTPGQGLQFLFEYFSETQRNKGNFPGRFSGRQFSNSRSEMNVSTLELGDSALYLCASRLPELANTGELFFGEGSRLTVL.

The chain carries TRBV9 and TRBJ2-1, with 9 bases matching TRBD1. CDR1 is SGDLS and CDR2 is YYNGEE in the germline V gene. V shed 0 bases and J 8 bases; nucleotides not matched to a gene: 9. The CDR3 sequence is 16 residues long. The CDR3 region is CASSVASGQGSHEQFF. The DNA of the CDR3 is TGTGCCAGCAGCGTAGCTAGCGGACAGGGGTCCCATGAGCAGTTCTTC.